Each of the 16 T cell receptor beta chains below was sequenced from the same sample in a study of vaccination and CD4 T cells after COVID-19. Documented treatment: approximately 10-day PBMC culture with coronavirus spike peptide pools or control peptides (ViraFEST assay). The Oncomine TCR Beta short-read assay was applied to DNA of cultured CD4+ T cells. TCRdb used MiXCR to reprocess the PCR reads, holding one entry per CDR3 protein. The sample consists of about 18,000 distinct CDR3 sequences, around 70% of them appearing once. These TCRs are of unknown antigen specificity. Material for sequencing was CD4+ T cells from blood, cultured in vitro. The receptors were sampled from a human donor who had recovered from COVID-19.

Worth noting for this clonotype: This clone may be a read error of a much larger clone one base away. The V call is TRBV20-1, the J call TRBJ2-1; the match to TRBD2 covers 7 bases. V lost 3 bases and J lost 6; bases outside the gene matches: 11. Germline CDR1 and CDR2: DFQATT and SNEGSKA (reference sequence). The CDR3 has 15 amino acids. The CDR3 DNA sequence: TGCAGTGCTAGGGGTTCCGGCGGGAGACGCAATGAGCAGTTCTTC. It translates to CSARGSGGRRNEQFF.

The CDR3 bases are TGTGCCAGCAGTTCCCGACAGGGCAATTCACCCCTCCACTTT. Its translation is CASSSRQGNSPLHF. The genes are TRBV28 and TRBJ1-6; 7 positions agree with TRBD1. After removal of 4 bases from V and 7 bases from J, the junction contained 4 bases not matched to a gene. CDR1 is MDHEN and CDR2 is SYDVKM in the germline V gene. The CDR3 covers 14 residues.

A few counts support this clonotype. The gene calls are TRBV6-1 and TRBJ1-2, with D tentatively TRBD1 (5 bases). The CDR3 loop spans 14 amino acids. The ends were cut back, 6 bases at V and 5 bases at J, with 16 bases in the middle. Germline CDR1 MNHNS, CDR2 SASEGT. The CDR3 region is CASSRSGQLYGYTF. The DNA of the CDR3 is TGTGCCAGCAGCCGGTCGGGGCAGCTGTATGGCTACACCTTC.

This chain connects TRBV20-1 to TRBJ1-5, with D possibly TRBD1 on 5 matching bases. V was clipped by 5 bases and J by 9 bases, with 17 bases between them. The CDR3 extends over 13 amino acids. Germline V gene lookup returns CDR1 DFQATT and CDR2 SNEGSKA (reference sequence). The DNA for the CDR3 is TGCAGTGCTCCACCAGGGTCGTTGGGGCCCCAGCATTTT. Amino acid sequence: CSAPPGSLGPQHF.

The chain recombines TRBV20-1 with TRBJ1-2; no clear D. The germline V gene has CDR1 DFQATT and CDR2 SNEGSKA (reference sequence). The CDR3 loop spans 13 amino acids. With 0 bases removed from V and 5 bases from J, the gap between germline ends came to 10 bases. The CDR3 DNA sequence: TGCAGTGCTAGAGATTTGGTGACTTATGGCTACACCTTC. Encoded protein: CSARDLVTYGYTF.

The chain is built from TRBV11-3 and TRBJ2-1; 9 nucleotides line up with TRBD1. The CDR3 is 16 amino acids. V gave up 0 bases and J gave up 7 bases; unmatched junction bases: 7. Looked up from germline, CDR1 is SGHNT and CDR2 is YENEEA. CDR3 in amino acids: CASSLEYGTGKNEQFF. The CDR3 DNA sequence: TGTGCCAGCAGCTTAGAGTACGGGACAGGGAAAAATGAGCAGTTCTTC.

The sample holds a few counts of this clonotype. This chain links TRBV7-9 with TRBJ1-2; a weak D match, TRBD1 (6 bases). From germline, CDR1 is SEHNR and CDR2 FQNEAQ (reference sequence). The CDR3 sequence is 16 residues long. With 4 bases removed from V and 3 bases from J, the gap between germline ends came to 18 bases. CDR3 coding DNA: TGTGCCAGCAGCTCGCGAGGGGGGGGCGCTGACTATGGCTACACCTTC. Amino acid sequence: CASSSRGGGADYGYTF.

This clonotype has more than one count but fewer than ten. The chain is built from TRBV20-1 and TRBJ2-1; maybe TRBD2 (6 bases). There are 14 residues in the CDR3. Trimming stripped 1 base from V and 7 bases from J, with 14 bases between. Per germline, CDR1 DFQATT and CDR2 SNEGSKA (reference sequence). The chain's CDR3 is CSARGLGIENEQFF. The CDR3 DNA reads TGCAGTGCTAGAGGACTAGGGATCGAAAATGAGCAGTTCTTC.

V gene TRBV6-5 combines with J gene TRBJ1-6, with 9 bases identical to TRBD1. Trimming removed 4 bases from V and 10 bases from J; junction bases left unmatched: 5. Germline V gene lookup returns CDR1 MNHEY and CDR2 SVGAGI. The CDR3 is 14 amino acids. The CDR3 coding sequence is TGTGCCAGCAGTTGGACAGGGGAGGAATCACCCCTCCACTTT. Its protein product is CASSWTGEESPLHF.

V gene TRBV10-1 combines with J gene TRBJ2-1; D may be TRBD1 (5 bases). V was clipped by 5 bases and J by 8 bases, with 19 bases between them. The CDR3 runs 15 residues. Germline V gene sequence: CDR1 WNHNN, CDR2 SYGVQD (reference sequence). Written as DNA, the CDR3 is TGCGCCAGCAGTAAAGGGGCCCCGTTTGCCGATGAGCAGTTCTTC. Its translation is CASSKGAPFADEQFF.

The rearrangement links TRBV2 to TRBJ1-1; perhaps TRBD1 as D (6 bases). This CDR3 spans 17 amino acids. Germline V gene sequence: CDR1 SNHLY, CDR2 FYNNEI. The V end was cut by 3 bases, the J end by 1 base, with 18 bases between. In nucleotides, the CDR3 is TGTGCCAGCAGTGAGAATAGGCCTCTAGGGGGGAACACTGAAGCTTTCTTT. Translated, it gives CASSENRPLGGNTEAFF. The whole variable domain, filled in from reference TRBV2 and TRBJ1-1, reads EPEVTQTPSHQVTQMGQEVILRCVPISNHLYFYWYRQILGQKVEFLVSFYNNEISEKSEIFDDQFSVERPDGSNFTLKIRSTKLEDSAMYFCASSENRPLGGNTEAFFGQGTRLTVV.

This clonotype was detected a few times. The genes are TRBV28 and TRBJ1-1; a weak D match, TRBD1 (6 bases). Germline CDR1 MDHEN, CDR2 SYDVKM. V lost 8 bases, J lost 3 bases, and 16 bases lay in between. The CDR3 covers 14 residues. This CDR3 reads CASGDRRGYTEAFF. The CDR3 DNA sequence: TGTGCCAGCGGAGACAGGCGAGGCTACACTGAAGCTTTCTTT.

The chain links TRBV7-2 to TRBJ2-3; D unresolved. The CDR3 consists of 13 residues. The ends were cut back, 1 base at V and 0 bases at J, with 2 bases in the middle. Germline CDR1 and CDR2: SGHTA and FQGNSA. The DNA for the CDR3 is TGTGCCAGCAGCTTAGACAGCACAGATACGCAGTATTTT. Translating it yields CASSLDSTDTQYF.

This clonotype was observed a handful of times. This chain links TRBV27 with TRBJ2-2; TRBD2 agrees at 12 bases. This CDR3 region has 16 residues. CDR1 and CDR2 from the germline V gene are MNHEY and SMNVEV (reference sequence). V trimming: 2 bases; J trimming: 6 bases; junction bases outside the gene matches: 4. CDR3 coding DNA: TGTGCCAGCAGTTTAGGGCTAGCGGGAGGGGCCGGGGAGCTGTTTTTT. The encoded protein is CASSLGLAGGAGELFF.

This rearrangement joins TRBV4-3 to TRBJ1-3; D perhaps matches TRBD1 (5 bases). This CDR3 has 18 amino acids. V lost 0 bases to trimming and J lost 0 bases, with 15 bases between them. The V gene's germline CDR1 is LGHNA and CDR2 YSLEER. The CDR3 DNA reads TGCGCCAGCAGCCAAGATGCAGGGATCGTCGACTCTGGAAACACCATATATTTT. Residues: CASSQDAGIVDSGNTIYF.

This chain connects TRBV19 to TRBJ1-5; a possible D gene is TRBD1 (5 bases). V was cut by 3 bases and J by 3 bases, with 15 bases left in between. The CDR3 has 16 residues. From germline, CDR1 is LNHDA and CDR2 SQIVND (reference sequence). The CDR3 sequence is CASSMGFRDINQPQHF. The CDR3 DNA reads as TGTGCCAGTAGTATGGGGTTCAGGGATATCAATCAGCCCCAGCATTTT.